Each of the 27 T cell receptor beta chains below was sequenced from the same sample in a study of blood T cell repertoires in COVID-19. Clones were sequenced by immunoSEQ multiplex PCR, and TCRdb holds only the in-frame ones, with some missing. The sample carries fewer than 150,000 clones, about 77% recorded once. Material: peripheral blood. These receptor sequences come from a man older than 75 with acute or convalescent COVID-19.

The J gene is TRBJ2-5, the V gene TRBV2; D perhaps matches TRBD1 (5 bases). CDR3 length: 13 residues. The V and J ends lost 6 bases and 6 bases respectively, with 14 bases between them. The germline gives CDR1 SNHLY, CDR2 FYNNEI. Written as DNA, the CDR3 is TGTGCCAGCAGGGGGCCTTTTTTGAAGACCCAGTACTTC. It specifies CASRGPFLKTQYF.

The CDR3 region has the DNA TGTGCCTGGAGTGTAGGGGGTAATTCACCCCTCCACTTT. Translated, it gives CAWSVGGNSPLHF. The chain couples TRBV30 to TRBJ1-6; perhaps TRBD1 as D (6 bases). CDR3 length: 13 amino acids. Looked up from germline, CDR1 is GTSNPN and CDR2 is SVGIG (reference sequence). Between the trimmed V and J ends, which lost 0 bases and 6 bases, there was a span of 6 bases.

This clone was counted at least ten times. In DNA form, the CDR3 reads TGTGCCAGCAGCTTCGGTTCCGCGGACAGCCTCTGGAGCGAGCAGTACTTC. Translating gives CASSFGSADSLWSEQYF. The chain employs TRBV7-6 and TRBJ2-7, with D tentatively TRBD1 (6 bases). Germline assignment: CDR1 SGHVS and CDR2 FNYEAQ. V lost 3 bases and J 6 bases, leaving 24 bases between the germline ends. The CDR3 has 17 residues. Supplemented by reference TRBV7-6 and TRBJ2-7, the full variable domain reads GAGVSQSPRYKVTKRGQDVALRCDPISGHVSLYWYRQALGQGPEFLTYFNYEAQQDKSGLPNDRFSAERPEGSISTLTIQRTEQRDSAMYRCASSFGSADSLWSEQYFGPGTRLTVT.

The table lists this clone with a few counts. V and J are TRBV9 and TRBJ2-3; 15 nucleotides match TRBD2. Trimming took 4 bases from V and 0 from J; bases not matched to a gene: 6. The CDR3 runs to 18 residues. Germline CDR1 SGDLS, CDR2 YYNGEE. The CDR3 DNA follows: TGTGCCAGCAGCCTTGGACTAGCGGGGGGGCTCAGCACAGATACGCAGTATTTT. This codes for CASSLGLAGGLSTDTQYF.

The chain recombines TRBV19 with TRBJ2-1, with 12 bases identical to TRBD2. Trimming took 5 bases from V and 0 from J; bases not matched to a gene: 11. This CDR3 comprises 19 residues. Germline CDR1 reads LNHDA; CDR2 reads SQIVND (reference sequence). CDR3 protein: CASSSRLAGAISSYNEQFF. The CDR3, as DNA: TGTGCCAGTAGTTCCCGACTAGCGGGGGCCATCAGCTCCTACAATGAGCAGTTCTTC.

The genes are TRBV12-3 or TRBV12-4 and TRBJ1-6, with D hard to call. The CDR3 is made up of 12 amino acids. V gave up 5 bases and J gave up 7 bases, with 6 bases separating them. This CDR3 reads CASSPLNSPLHF. DNA of the CDR3: TGTGCCAGCAGTCCCCTGAATTCACCCCTCCACTTT.

Only a few counts were recorded for this clone. The chain employs TRBV14 and TRBJ1-1, with D hard to call. The CDR3 runs to 14 residues. The germline V gene encodes CDR1 SGHDN and CDR2 FVKESK. V was shortened by 1 base and J by 7 bases, with 13 bases between the two germline ends. This CDR3 reads CASSQGANRDEAFF. CDR3 nucleotide sequence: TGTGCCAGCAGCCAAGGCGCCAACCGGGATGAAGCTTTCTTT.

The V gene is TRBV18, the J gene TRBJ1-1; TRBD1 matches at 7 bases. Trimming at V came to 0 bases and at J to 9 bases, leaving 16 bases not matched to a gene. Looked up from germline, CDR1 is KGHSH and CDR2 is LQKENI. The CDR3 extends over 17 amino acids. CDR3 bases: TGTGCCAGCTCACCACCGAGTGGACAGGTGGGCCCCGGGAAAGCTTTCTTT. Translated: CASSPPSGQVGPGKAFF.

The chain couples TRBV9 to TRBJ2-5, with D possibly TRBD2 on 5 matching bases. Looked up from germline, CDR1 is SGDLS and CDR2 is YYNGEE. The CDR3 totals 13 residues. V shed 3 bases and J shed 2 bases, with 8 bases lying between them. The CDR3 DNA is TGTGCCAGCAGCGCGGACTCACAAGAGACCCAGTACTTC. Its translation: CASSADSQETQYF.

The J gene is TRBJ2-5, the V gene TRBV3-1 (or the pseudogene TRBV3-2), with D possibly matching TRBD1 (8 bases). The CDR3 runs to 16 residues. CDR1 is LGHDT, CDR2 YNNKEL, per germline (reference sequence). V was clipped by 4 bases and J by 8 bases, with 23 bases between them. The CDR3 nucleotides read TGTGCCAGCAGCCCAGGACAGGGCGGGGGATTGAGTACCCAGTACTTC. Its protein product is CASSPGQGGGLSTQYF.

V and J are TRBV10-2 and TRBJ2-7; possibly TRBD1 for D (5 bases). In germline, CDR1 is WSHSY, CDR2 SAAADI. This CDR3 region has 11 residues. V gave up 3 bases and J gave up 5 bases, with 5 bases separating them. CDR3 bases: TGCGCCAGCAGTGAAGGGGACGAGCAGTACTTC. Translated: CASSEGDEQYF.

The CDR3 DNA follows: TGTGCCAGCAGCTCCGACAGGTCGTATCAGTACTTC. Its protein is CASSSDRSYQYF. The chain couples TRBV12-3 or TRBV12-4 to TRBJ2-4; D possibly corresponds to TRBD1 (6 bases). CDR3 size: 12 residues. V lost 6 bases and J lost 12, with 15 bases in between.

V gene TRBV6-5 combines with J gene TRBJ1-2; D might be TRBD1 (5 bases). V lost 10 bases and J lost 0, with 15 bases in between. Germline CDR1 is MNHEY and CDR2 is SVGAGI. The CDR3 length is 14 residues. The CDR3 sequence: CATGGWVSNYGYTF. CDR3 sequence (DNA): TGTGCCACGGGGGGGTGGGTTTCTAACTATGGCTACACCTTC.

The V and J genes are TRBV10-3 and TRBJ1-1; TRBD1 aligns across 9 bases. The V gene end was trimmed by 3 bases and the J gene end by 4 bases; junction bases not matched to a gene: 9. CDR1 ENHRY and CDR2 SYGVKD come from the germline V gene. The CDR3 has 16 amino acids. The CDR3 protein is CAISDRDRVPFTEAFF. The CDR3, as DNA: TGTGCCATCAGTGACCGGGACAGGGTTCCTTTCACTGAAGCTTTCTTT.

This chain connects TRBV10-2 to TRBJ1-3; D is uncertain. CDR3 length: 15 amino acids. The V and J ends lost 1 base and 0 bases respectively, with 7 bases between them. Germline V lookup: CDR1 WSHSY, CDR2 SAAADI. CDR3 bases: TGCGCCAGCAGTGAGTACCCCGGCTCTGGAAACACCATATATTTT. Translation gives CASSEYPGSGNTIYF.

The chain combines TRBV20-1 with TRBJ2-7; TRBD2 aligns across 12 bases. V lost 3 bases, J lost 2 bases, and 2 bases stayed unmatched. The V gene's germline CDR1 is DFQATT and CDR2 SNEGSKA (reference sequence). The CDR3 covers 14 residues. The CDR3 reads CSASRLAGAYEQYF. CDR3 DNA sequence: TGCAGTGCTAGTAGACTAGCGGGGGCCTACGAGCAGTACTTC.

Only a few counts were recorded for this clone. CDR3 loop: CASSWGTSSGNTIYF. In DNA form, the CDR3 reads TGTGCCAGCAGCTGGGGGACATCCTCTGGAAACACCATATATTTT. The rearrangement links TRBV5-6 to TRBJ1-3, with TRBD1 as a possible D gene (6 bases). The CDR3 is made up of 15 amino acids. Per germline, CDR1 SGHDT and CDR2 YYEEEE. The germline V and J ends were trimmed by 3 bases and 0 bases, with 10 bases remaining between them.

The chain joins TRBV11-3 to TRBJ2-5; 11 nucleotides match TRBD1. The CDR3 spans 17 residues. V lost 1 base to trimming and J lost 1 base; unmatched junction nucleotides: 5. Germline CDR1 reads SGHNT; CDR2 reads YENEEA. CDR3 sequence reads: CASSLGAGTGGQETQYF. The CDR3, as DNA: TGTGCCAGCAGCTTAGGAGCCGGGACAGGGGGCCAAGAGACCCAGTACTTC. Together with reference TRBV11-3 and TRBJ2-5, the CDR3 gives the full variable domain: EAGVVQSPRYKIIEKKQPVAFWCNPISGHNTLYWYLQNLGQGPELLIRYENEEAVDDSQLPKDRFSAERLKGVDSTLKIQPAELGDSAVYLCASSLGAGTGGQETQYFGPGTRLLVL.

This chain connects TRBV13 to TRBJ2-3; 9 nucleotides align to TRBD1. V dropped 0 bases and J dropped 0; count of bases not matched to a gene: 16. The CDR3 contains 21 residues. CDR1 and CDR2 (germline): PRHDT, FYEKMQ (reference sequence). The CDR3 nucleotides read TGTGCCAGCAGCTTAGGCCCCTACGACCCGACAGGGGGATTTAGCACAGATACGCAGTATTTT. This codes for CASSLGPYDPTGGFSTDTQYF.

V gene TRBV30 combines with J gene TRBJ2-1; 8 nucleotides match TRBD2. From germline, CDR1 is GTSNPN and CDR2 SVGIG (reference sequence). After removal of 2 bases from V and 1 base from J, the junction contained 4 bases not matched to a gene. The CDR3 is made up of 15 amino acids. CDR3 nucleotides: TGTGCCTGGAGTAAACGGGGGGGATCCTACAATGAGCAGTTCTTC. It codes for CAWSKRGGSYNEQFF.

J is TRBJ1-1 and V is TRBV24-1, with D uncertain. V was trimmed by 10 bases and J by 4 bases, leaving 9 bases between them. Germline assignment: CDR1 KGHDR and CDR2 SFDVKD. This CDR3 region has 11 residues. CDR3 sequence (DNA): TGTGCCACATCTTCCGGCACTGAAGCTTTCTTT. Its translation: CATSSGTEAFF.

This clone has at least ten counts. The chain recombines TRBV11-2 with TRBJ2-1; TRBD2 agrees at 11 bases. The V gene end was trimmed by 5 bases and the J gene end by 7 bases; junction bases not matched to a gene: 7. The germline V gene encodes CDR1 SGHAT and CDR2 FQNNGV. This CDR3 comprises 15 residues. The CDR3 DNA follows: TGTGCCAGCAGCATTAGCGGGGGGGCCTTAAATGAGCAGTTCTTC. Translation gives CASSISGGALNEQFF.

The chain combines TRBV5-4 with TRBJ2-1, with a tentative D call TRBD2 (5 bases). V was cut by 5 bases and J by 5 bases, with 17 bases left in between. The CDR3 covers 15 residues. Germline V gene sequence: CDR1 SGHNT, CDR2 YYREEE (reference sequence). DNA for the CDR3: TGTGCCAGCAGTTCCCATCGGTCGGGAAACAATGAGCAGTTCTTC. It encodes CASSSHRSGNNEQFF.

The CDR3 here is CASSRQGSATGELFF. The CDR3 nucleotides are TGTGCCAGCAGTAGACAGGGGTCGGCCACCGGGGAGCTGTTTTTT. The chain employs TRBV6-5 and TRBJ2-2; TRBD1 matches 8 bases. Germline assignment: CDR1 MNHEY and CDR2 SVGAGI. The V segment lost 5 bases and the J segment 4 bases; nucleotides outside the gene matches: 6. The CDR3 spans 15 residues.

There are many counts of this clone. V usage is TRBV5-4 and J usage is TRBJ2-2, with TRBD2 identical over 9 bases. The V gene's germline CDR1 is SGHNT and CDR2 YYREEE (reference sequence). The CDR3 spans 17 residues. The junction had 6 bases not matched to a gene; V was cut back by 1 base and J by 2 bases. The DNA for the CDR3 is TGTGCCAGCAGCTTGCGTTCTAGCGGGGAAAACACCGGGGAGCTGTTTTTT. Encoded protein: CASSLRSSGENTGELFF. Filled out from reference TRBV5-4 and TRBJ2-2, the complete variable domain reads ETGVTQSPTHLIKTRGQQVTLRCSSQSGHNTVSWYQQALGQGPQFIFQYYREEENGRGNFPPRFSGLQFPNYSSELNVNALELDDSALYLCASSLRSSGENTGELFFGEGSRLTVL.

In nucleotides, the CDR3 is TGTGCCAGCTCGTCCGGGACAGGGGATGGCTACACCTTC. This codes for CASSSGTGDGYTF. The rearrangement links TRBV18 to TRBJ1-2; 10 bases match TRBD1. V lost 6 bases to trimming and J lost 6 bases; unmatched junction nucleotides: 4. The CDR3 totals 13 residues. The germline gives CDR1 KGHSH, CDR2 LQKENI.

The chain joins TRBV11-2 to TRBJ2-5; TRBD2 agrees at 10 bases. The CDR3 sequence is 16 residues long. CDR1 is SGHAT, CDR2 FQNNGV, per germline. The V and J ends lost 5 bases and 4 bases, in that order; junction bases with no gene match: 10. The CDR3 here is CASSAERGGFRETQYF. CDR3 in DNA: TGTGCCAGCAGCGCAGAGCGGGGGGGCTTTCGAGAGACCCAGTACTTC. Drawing the rest from reference TRBV11-2 and TRBJ2-5, the complete variable domain is EAGVAQSPRYKIIEKRQSVAFWCNPISGHATLYWYQQILGQGPKLLIQFQNNGVVDDSQLPKDRFSAERLKGVDSTLKIQPAKLEDSAVYLCASSAERGGFRETQYFGPGTRLLVL.